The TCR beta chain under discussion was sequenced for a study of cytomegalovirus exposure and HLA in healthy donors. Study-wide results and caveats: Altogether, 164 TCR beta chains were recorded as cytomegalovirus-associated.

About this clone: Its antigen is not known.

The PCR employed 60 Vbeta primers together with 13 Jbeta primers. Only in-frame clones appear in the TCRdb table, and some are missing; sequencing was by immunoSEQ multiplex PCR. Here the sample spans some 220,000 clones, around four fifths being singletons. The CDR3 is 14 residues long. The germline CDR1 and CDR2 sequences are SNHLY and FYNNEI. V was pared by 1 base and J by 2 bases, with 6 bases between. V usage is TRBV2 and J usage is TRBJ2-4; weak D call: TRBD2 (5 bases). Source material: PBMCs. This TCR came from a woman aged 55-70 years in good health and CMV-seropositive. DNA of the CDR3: TGTGCCAGCAGTGAAGGGGAGCCCAAAAACATTCAGTACTTC. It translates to CASSEGEPKNIQYF.